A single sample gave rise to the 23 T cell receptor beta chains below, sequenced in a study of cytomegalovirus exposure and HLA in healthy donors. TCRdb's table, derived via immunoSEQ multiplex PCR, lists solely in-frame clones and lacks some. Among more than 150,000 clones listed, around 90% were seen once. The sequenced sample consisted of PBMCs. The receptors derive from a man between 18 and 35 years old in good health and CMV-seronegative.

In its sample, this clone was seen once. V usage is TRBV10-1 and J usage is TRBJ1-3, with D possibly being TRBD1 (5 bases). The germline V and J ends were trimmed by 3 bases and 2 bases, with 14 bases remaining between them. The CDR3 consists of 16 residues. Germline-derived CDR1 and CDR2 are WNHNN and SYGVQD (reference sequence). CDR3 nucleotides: TGCGCCAGCAGTGATTCCAGAGTCAGGGCTGGAAACACCATATATTTT. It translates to CASSDSRVRAGNTIYF.

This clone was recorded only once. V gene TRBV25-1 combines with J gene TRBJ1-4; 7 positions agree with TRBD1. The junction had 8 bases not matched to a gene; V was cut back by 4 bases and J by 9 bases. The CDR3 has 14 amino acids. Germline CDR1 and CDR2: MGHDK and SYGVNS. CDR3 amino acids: CASSAPGQVQKLFF. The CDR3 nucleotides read TGTGCCAGCAGTGCGCCAGGACAGGTTCAAAAACTGTTTTTT.

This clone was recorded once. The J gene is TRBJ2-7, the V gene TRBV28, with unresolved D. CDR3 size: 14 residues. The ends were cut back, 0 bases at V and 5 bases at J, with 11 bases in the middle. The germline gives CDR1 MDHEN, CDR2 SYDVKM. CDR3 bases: TGTGCCAGCAGTTTATGGGTCATCTCTAACGAGCAGTACTTC. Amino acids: CASSLWVISNEQYF. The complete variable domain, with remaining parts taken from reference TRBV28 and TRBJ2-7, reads DVKVTQSSRYLVKRTGEKVFLECVQDMDHENMFWYRQDPGLGLRLIYFSYDVKMKEKGDIPEGYSVSREKKERFSLILESASTNQTSMYLCASSLWVISNEQYFGPGTRLTVT.

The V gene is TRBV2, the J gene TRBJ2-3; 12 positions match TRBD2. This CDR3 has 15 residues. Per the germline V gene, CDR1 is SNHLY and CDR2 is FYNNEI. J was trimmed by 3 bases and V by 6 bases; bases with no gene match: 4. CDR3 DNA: TGTGCCAGCAGCGTACTAGCGGGGGGAACAGATACGCAGTATTTT. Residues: CASSVLAGGTDTQYF.

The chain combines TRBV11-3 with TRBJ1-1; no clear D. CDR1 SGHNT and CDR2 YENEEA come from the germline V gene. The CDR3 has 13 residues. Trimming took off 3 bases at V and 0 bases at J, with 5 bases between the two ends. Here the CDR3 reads CASSLQMNTEAFF. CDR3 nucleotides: TGTGCCAGCAGCTTGCAGATGAACACTGAAGCTTTCTTT.

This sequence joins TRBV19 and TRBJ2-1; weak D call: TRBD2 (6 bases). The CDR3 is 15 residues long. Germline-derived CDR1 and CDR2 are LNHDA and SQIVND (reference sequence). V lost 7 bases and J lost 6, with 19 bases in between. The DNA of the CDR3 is TGTGCCAGTAATTTAGGGACTCGGGCCATCAATGAGCAGTTCTTC. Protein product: CASNLGTRAINEQFF.

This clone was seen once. DNA of the CDR3: TGTGCTAGTGGTTTGGTTACTAGCGGGGTCGGTGAGCAGTTCTTC. It specifies CASGLVTSGVGEQFF. V is TRBV12-5 and J is TRBJ2-1, with 10 bases aligning to TRBD2. The germline V gene has CDR1 LGHNT and CDR2 FRNRAP. The CDR3 is 15 residues long. The junction had 5 bases not matched to a gene; V was cut back by 0 bases and J by 9 bases. Full variable domain (missing parts from reference TRBV12-5 and TRBJ2-1): DARVTQTPRHKVTEMGQEVTMRCQPILGHNTVFWYRQTMMQGLELLAYFRNRAPLDDSGMPKDRFSAEMPDATLATLKIQPSEPRDSAVYFCASGLVTSGVGEQFFGPGTRLTVL.

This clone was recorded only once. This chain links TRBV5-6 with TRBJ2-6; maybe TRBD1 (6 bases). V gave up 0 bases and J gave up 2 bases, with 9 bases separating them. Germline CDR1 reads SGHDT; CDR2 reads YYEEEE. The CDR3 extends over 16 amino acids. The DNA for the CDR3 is TGTGCCAGCAGCTTGGATTACAGGGCTGGGGCCAACGTCCTGACTTTC. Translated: CASSLDYRAGANVLTF.

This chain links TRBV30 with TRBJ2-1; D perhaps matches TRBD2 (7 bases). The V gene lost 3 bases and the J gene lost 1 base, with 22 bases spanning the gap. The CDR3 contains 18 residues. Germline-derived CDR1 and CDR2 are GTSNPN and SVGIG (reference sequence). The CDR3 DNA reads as TGTGCCTGGAGCCCCTTGGGGGGGGCCCCCGTTTCCTACAATGAGCAGTTCTTC. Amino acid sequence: CAWSPLGGAPVSYNEQFF.

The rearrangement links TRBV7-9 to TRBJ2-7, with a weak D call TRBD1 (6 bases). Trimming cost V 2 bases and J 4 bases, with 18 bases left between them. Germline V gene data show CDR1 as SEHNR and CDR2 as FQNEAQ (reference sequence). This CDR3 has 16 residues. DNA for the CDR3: TGTGCCAGCAGCTTATGGGGGTCCTCAGGGGAGTACGAGCAGTACGTC. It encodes CASSLWGSSGEYEQYV.

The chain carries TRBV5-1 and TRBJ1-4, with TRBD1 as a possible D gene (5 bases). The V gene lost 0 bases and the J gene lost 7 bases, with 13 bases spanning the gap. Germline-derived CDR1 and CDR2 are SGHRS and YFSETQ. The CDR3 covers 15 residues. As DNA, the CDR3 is TGCGCCAGCAGCTTGGCCGTGAGGGGAGGTGAAAAACTGTTTTTT. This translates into CASSLAVRGGEKLFF.

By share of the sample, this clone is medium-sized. In nucleotides, the CDR3 is TGCAGCGCGCGAGGGGGAGAAAAACTGTTTTTT. It translates to CSARGGEKLFF. The chain links TRBV29-1 to TRBJ1-4; TRBD1 might be the D (6 bases). This CDR3 has 11 residues. Trimming left V 7 bases short and J 8 bases short, with 11 bases between. The germline CDR1 and CDR2 sequences are SQVTM and ANQGSEA.

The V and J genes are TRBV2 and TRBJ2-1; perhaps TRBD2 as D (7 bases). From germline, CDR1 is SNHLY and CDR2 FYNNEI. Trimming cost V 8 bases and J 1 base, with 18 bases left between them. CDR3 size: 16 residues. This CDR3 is CASGGAGRSSYNEQFF. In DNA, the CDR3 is TGTGCCAGCGGGGGGGCAGGGAGGTCGTCCTACAATGAGCAGTTCTTC.

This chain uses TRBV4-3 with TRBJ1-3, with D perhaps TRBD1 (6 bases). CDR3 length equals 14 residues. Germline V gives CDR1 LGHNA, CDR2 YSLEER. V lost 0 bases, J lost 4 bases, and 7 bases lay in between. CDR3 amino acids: CASSQEGQGNTIYF. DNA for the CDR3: TGCGCCAGCAGCCAAGAAGGACAGGGAAACACCATATATTTT.

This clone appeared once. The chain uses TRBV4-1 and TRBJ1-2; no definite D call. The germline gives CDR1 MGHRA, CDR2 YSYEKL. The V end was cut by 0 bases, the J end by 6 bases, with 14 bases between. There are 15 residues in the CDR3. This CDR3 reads CASSQDLGQRNGYTF. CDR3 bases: TGCGCCAGCAGCCAAGATCTAGGGCAGCGGAATGGCTACACCTTC.

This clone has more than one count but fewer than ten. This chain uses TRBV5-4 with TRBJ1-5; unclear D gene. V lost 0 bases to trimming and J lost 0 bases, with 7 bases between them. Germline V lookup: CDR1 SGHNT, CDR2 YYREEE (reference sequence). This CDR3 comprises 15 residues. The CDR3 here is CASSLDSNSNQPQHF. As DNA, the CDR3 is TGTGCCAGCAGCTTGGACAGCAATAGCAATCAGCCCCAGCATTTT.

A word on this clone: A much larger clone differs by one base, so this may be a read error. Here the CDR3 DNA reads TGCGCCAGCAGCTTGGACAGCTCTGGAAACACCATATATTTT. Translating gives CASSLDSSGNTIYF. The chain carries TRBV5-1 and TRBJ1-3; D unclear. CDR1 and CDR2 (germline): SGHRS, YFSETQ. Trimming left V 0 bases short and J 0 bases short, with 4 bases between. This CDR3 region has 14 residues.

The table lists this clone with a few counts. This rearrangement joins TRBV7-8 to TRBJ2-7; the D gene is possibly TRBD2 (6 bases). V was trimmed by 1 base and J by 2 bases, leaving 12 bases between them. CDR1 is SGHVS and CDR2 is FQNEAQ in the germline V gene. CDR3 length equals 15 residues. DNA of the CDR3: TGTGCCAGCAGCTTAGAAGCGGGTGCCGCCTACGAGCAGTACGTC. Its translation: CASSLEAGAAYEQYV.

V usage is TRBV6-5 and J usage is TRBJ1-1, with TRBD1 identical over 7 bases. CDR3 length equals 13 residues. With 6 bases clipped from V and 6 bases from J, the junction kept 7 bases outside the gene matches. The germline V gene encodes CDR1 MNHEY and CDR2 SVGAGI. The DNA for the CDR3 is TGTGCCAGCAGAGCTGACAGGGCAGCTGAAGCTTTCTTT. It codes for CASRADRAAEAFF.

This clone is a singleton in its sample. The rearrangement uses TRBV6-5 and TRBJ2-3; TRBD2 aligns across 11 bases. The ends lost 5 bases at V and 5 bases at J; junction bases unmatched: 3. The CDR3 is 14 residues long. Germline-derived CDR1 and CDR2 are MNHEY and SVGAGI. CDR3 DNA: TGTGCCAGCAGTCCCGGGACTAGCGGAGATACGCAGTATTTT. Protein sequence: CASSPGTSGDTQYF.

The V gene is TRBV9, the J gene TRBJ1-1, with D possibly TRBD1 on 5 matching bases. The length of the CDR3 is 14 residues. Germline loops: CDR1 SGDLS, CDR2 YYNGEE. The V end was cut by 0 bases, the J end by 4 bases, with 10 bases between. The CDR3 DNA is TGTGCCAGCAGCGTAGCTACGGGGGGCACTGAAGCTTTCTTT. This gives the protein CASSVATGGTEAFF.

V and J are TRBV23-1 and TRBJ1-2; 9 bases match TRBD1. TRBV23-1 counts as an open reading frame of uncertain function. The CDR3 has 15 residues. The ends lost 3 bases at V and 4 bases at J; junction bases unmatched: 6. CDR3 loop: CASSHPQGAVYGYTF. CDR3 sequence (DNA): TGCGCCAGCAGTCATCCACAGGGGGCCGTCTATGGCTACACCTTC.

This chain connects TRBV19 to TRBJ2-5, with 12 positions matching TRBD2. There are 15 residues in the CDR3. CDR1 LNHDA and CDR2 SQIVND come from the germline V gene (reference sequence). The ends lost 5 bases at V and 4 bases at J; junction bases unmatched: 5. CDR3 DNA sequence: TGTGCCAGTAGTTTGACTAGCGGGAGAGCAGAGACCCAGTACTTC. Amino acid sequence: CASSLTSGRAETQYF.